The 25 T cell receptor beta chains presented below share a single source sample, sequenced in a study of cytomegalovirus exposure and HLA in healthy donors. A multiplex PCR was run with 60 Vbeta primers and 13 Jbeta primers. TCRdb's copy holds only in-frame clones and misses some; the assay was immunoSEQ multiplex PCR. The sample has 210,000 or so clones, less than 85% seen once. The sequenced sample consisted of PBMCs. The receptors come from a man in his late teens or twenties in good health and CMV-seronegative.

V and J are TRBV6-1 and TRBJ1-4; 12 nucleotides match TRBD1. After removal of 2 bases from V and 8 bases from J, the junction contained 6 bases not matched to a gene. Germline V CDR1 and CDR2: MNHNS, SASEGT. CDR3 length: 16 residues. The CDR3 nucleotides are TGTGCCAGCAGTGAAAAAAGTGGGACAGGGGGCGAAAAACTGTTTTTT. Translated, it gives CASSEKSGTGGEKLFF.

The chain employs TRBV5-1 and TRBJ2-3, with 11 bases matching TRBD2. The V gene's germline CDR1 is SGHRS and CDR2 YFSETQ. V was pared by 4 bases and J by 5 bases, with 18 bases of the junction left unmatched. This CDR3 contains 19 residues. CDR3 loop: CASSPVDWGSGRAGDTQYF. CDR3 coding DNA: TGCGCCAGCAGCCCCGTCGACTGGGGTAGCGGGAGGGCCGGAGATACGCAGTATTTT.

V gene TRBV15 combines with J gene TRBJ2-7; D possibly corresponds to TRBD1 (6 bases). Trimming removed 7 bases from V and 2 bases from J, with 15 bases in between. The CDR3 is 14 amino acids. Looked up from germline, CDR1 is LNHNV and CDR2 is YYDKDF (reference sequence). The CDR3 DNA reads TGTGCCACCACTCAAGACAGGTTCACCTACGAGCAGTACTTC. Its protein is CATTQDRFTYEQYF.

The V call is TRBV10-3, the J call TRBJ1-1; 9 bases are shared with TRBD1. V lost 6 bases to trimming and J lost 0 bases; unmatched junction nucleotides: 5. The CDR3 has 15 amino acids. Germline V lookup: CDR1 ENHRY, CDR2 SYGVKD. Written as DNA, the CDR3 is TGTGCCATCAGCGAGGGACAGGGCATGAACACTGAAGCTTTCTTT. Translated, it gives CAISEGQGMNTEAFF.

The gene calls are TRBV5-1 and TRBJ2-1; 13 nucleotides agree with TRBD2. This CDR3 has 16 residues. Trimming cost V 0 bases and J 7 bases; bases outside gene matches: 4. The V gene's germline CDR1 is SGHRS and CDR2 YFSETQ. CDR3 loop: CASSLGGLAGVNEQFF. Written as DNA, the CDR3 is TGCGCCAGCAGCTTGGGCGGACTAGCGGGAGTTAATGAGCAGTTCTTC. The complete variable domain, with remaining parts taken from reference TRBV5-1 and TRBJ2-1, reads KAGVTQTPRYLIKTRGQQVTLSCSPISGHRSVSWYQQTPGQGLQFLFEYFSETQRNKGNFPGRFSGRQFSNSRSEMNVSTLELGDSALYLCASSLGGLAGVNEQFFGPGTRLTVL.

The chain uses TRBV7-9 and TRBJ1-1; TRBD1 is a possible D gene (6 bases). Germline V lookup: CDR1 SEHNR, CDR2 FQNEAQ (reference sequence). The CDR3 totals 14 residues. Trimming took 6 bases from V and 7 from J, leaving 18 bases between them. The CDR3, as DNA: TGTGCCAGCAGAAAACAGGGAAAGGTGGGTGAAGCTTTCTTT. This codes for CASRKQGKVGEAFF.

This chain connects TRBV18 to TRBJ1-5; D is uncertain. Germline V gene sequence: CDR1 KGHSH, CDR2 LQKENI. This CDR3 spans 14 amino acids. Trimming stripped 3 bases from V and 4 bases from J, with 10 bases between. The CDR3 is CASSPGRENQPQHF. In nucleotides, the CDR3 is TGTGCCAGCTCACCTGGACGGGAAAATCAGCCCCAGCATTTT.

The chain combines TRBV6-1 with TRBJ1-4; 10 positions agree with TRBD1. The V segment lost 2 bases and the J segment 6 bases; nucleotides outside the gene matches: 6. CDR3 length: 16 amino acids. Germline V gives CDR1 MNHNS, CDR2 SASEGT. CDR3 nucleotides: TGTGCCAGCAGTGAAAGGAGGGGGACAGGGGATGAAAAACTGTTTTTT. Its translation: CASSERRGTGDEKLFF.

This clone was observed a handful of times. V is TRBV9 and J is TRBJ1-2; TRBD1 agrees at 9 bases. This CDR3 is built from 14 residues. J was trimmed by 8 bases and V by 4 bases; bases with no gene match: 9. Germline lookup yields CDR1 SGDLS and CDR2 YYNGEE. Written as DNA, the CDR3 is TGTGCCAGCAGCTCACTCGACAGGGGGGGCGGCTACACCTTC. Its translation: CASSSLDRGGGYTF.

The gene calls are TRBV2 and TRBJ2-3; no reliable D call. Germline CDR1 SNHLY, CDR2 FYNNEI. CDR3 length: 14 residues. The V and J ends lost 5 bases and 6 bases respectively, with 15 bases between them. In nucleotides, the CDR3 is TGTGCCAGCAGTCTCGTGATAGCAAGGGATACGCAGTATTTT. This encodes CASSLVIARDTQYF.

This clone was seen once. Here the CDR3 DNA reads TGCGCCAGCAGCGGACTAGACCCCAGGGGCCCCTACGAGCAGTACTTC. It yields the protein CASSGLDPRGPYEQYF. The rearrangement links TRBV5-1 to TRBJ2-7; TRBD2 is a possible D gene (7 bases). Trimming shortened V by 4 bases and J by 2 bases, and 19 bases separated the two germline ends. CDR1 is SGHRS, CDR2 YFSETQ, per germline. This CDR3 region has 16 residues.

The chain is built from TRBV6-5 and TRBJ2-7; TRBD2 matches at 13 bases. With V trimmed by 6 bases and J by 0 bases, 2 bases remained unmatched. CDR1 and CDR2 from the germline V gene are MNHEY and SVGAGI. The CDR3 sequence is 15 residues long. CDR3 sequence (DNA): TGTGCCAGCAGGGGACTAGCGGGGAGCTCCTACGAGCAGTACTTC. It specifies CASRGLAGSSYEQYF.

CDR3 DNA: TGTGCCAGCAGCCAATTTAGCGGGCCACCCTACGAGCAGTACTTC. This sequence encodes CASSQFSGPPYEQYF. The chain has TRBV4-2 and TRBJ2-7; 7 nucleotides match TRBD2. The V and J ends lost 2 bases and 2 bases, in that order; junction bases with no gene match: 6. The CDR3 totals 15 residues. From germline, CDR1 is LGHNA and CDR2 YNFKEQ.

A single count supports this clone. This CDR3 is CASSRDREYGNTEAFF. The CDR3 coding sequence is TGCGCCAGCAGCCGTGACAGGGAGTACGGGAACACTGAAGCTTTCTTT. V is TRBV5-1 and J is TRBJ1-1; 7 bases fit TRBD1. CDR1 SGHRS and CDR2 YFSETQ come from the germline V gene. This CDR3 has 16 amino acids. Germline trimming cut 4 bases from V and 1 base from J; bases unmatched to any gene: 10.

This sequence joins TRBV9 and TRBJ1-2; D perhaps matches TRBD1 (5 bases). Trimming cost V 3 bases and J 7 bases, with 16 bases left between them. Germline CDR1 SGDLS, CDR2 YYNGEE. The CDR3 is 14 amino acids. In DNA, the CDR3 is TGTGCCAGCAGCGCTTTGGGGGGGTTGGGTGGCTACACCTTC. Its translation: CASSALGGLGGYTF.

This clone was seen a few times. The CDR3 region is CSARDVNGYTF. CDR3 DNA: TGCAGTGCTAGAGATGTCAATGGCTACACCTTC. The chain combines TRBV20-1 with TRBJ1-2; no clear D. Germline V gene data show CDR1 as DFQATT and CDR2 as SNEGSKA (reference sequence). V gave up 0 bases and J gave up 6 bases, with 5 bases separating them. The CDR3 runs to 11 residues.

This chain uses TRBV2 with TRBJ2-7; no firm D call. The CDR3 sequence is 14 residues long. Trimming stripped 3 bases from V and 3 bases from J, with 12 bases between. Germline CDR1 reads SNHLY; CDR2 reads FYNNEI. In DNA form, the CDR3 reads TGTGCCAGCAGTGAGGATCAGGTTCTCTACGAGCAGTACTTC. Translation gives CASSEDQVLYEQYF.

The chain combines TRBV30 with TRBJ1-5; D unclear. Germline V gene lookup returns CDR1 GTSNPN and CDR2 SVGIG (reference sequence). The CDR3 spans 13 residues. The V end lost 4 bases, the J end lost 0 bases, and 7 bases lay between the germline ends. The CDR3 nucleotides read TGTGCCTGGAACCTCGGTAGCAATCAGCCCCAGCATTTT. Its translation is CAWNLGSNQPQHF.

The chain uses TRBV4-1 and TRBJ2-3; 7 bases are a match to TRBD1. Germline V gives CDR1 MGHRA, CDR2 YSYEKL. The CDR3 is made up of 16 amino acids. J lost 1 base, V lost 2 bases, and 6 bases had no gene match. The CDR3 here is CASSQRAGGRTDTQYF. CDR3 nucleotide sequence: TGCGCCAGCAGCCAAAGGGCAGGGGGTCGCACAGATACGCAGTATTTT.

This clone was recorded once. The gene calls are TRBV2 and TRBJ2-3; 14 bases line up with TRBD2. V shed 10 bases and J 4 bases; nucleotides not matched to a gene: 7. Germline V gives CDR1 SNHLY, CDR2 FYNNEI. The CDR3 totals 15 residues. This CDR3 is CATRLAGGVADTQYF. CDR3 coding DNA: TGTGCCACCCGACTAGCGGGAGGGGTGGCAGATACGCAGTATTTT.

The rearrangement joins TRBV30 to TRBJ1-3; D is unresolved. Germline V gene data show CDR1 as GTSNPN and CDR2 as SVGIG (reference sequence). V shed 3 bases and J shed 0 bases, with 3 bases lying between them. This CDR3 spans 12 amino acids. CDR3 coding DNA: TGTGCCTGGAGCCTCTCTGGAAACACCATATATTTT. Residues: CAWSLSGNTIYF.

This chain links TRBV10-3 with TRBJ1-2, with a possible D match to TRBD1 (6 bases). This CDR3 contains 13 residues. V gave up 6 bases and J gave up 8 bases, with 16 bases separating them. CDR1 ENHRY and CDR2 SYGVKD come from the germline V gene. CDR3 in DNA: TGTGCCATCAGAGAGGACAGCGACTGGGGCTACACCTTC. Translated: CAIREDSDWGYTF.

This rearrangement joins TRBV2 to TRBJ2-6, with 9 bases lining up with TRBD1. Unmatched junction bases numbered 14, after V lost 5 bases and J lost 3 bases. The CDR3 spans 19 residues. The V gene's germline CDR1 is SNHLY and CDR2 FYNNEI. CDR3 amino acids: CASSYTGGPLSYGANVLTF. The CDR3 DNA sequence: TGTGCCAGCAGTTACACAGGGGGCCCCCTATCCTATGGGGCCAACGTCCTGACTTTC.

CDR3 loop: CASSSPGRLSYEQYF. The CDR3 coding sequence is TGTGCCAGCAGTTCGCCTGGGAGGCTATCCTACGAGCAGTACTTC. This chain uses TRBV6-5 with TRBJ2-7; D possibly corresponds to TRBD2 (6 bases). The CDR3 runs to 15 residues. The germline V gene has CDR1 MNHEY and CDR2 SVGAGI. The V end lost 4 bases, the J end lost 1 base, and 14 bases lay between the germline ends.

The chain carries TRBV29-1 and TRBJ1-2; 8 bases match TRBD1. The germline V gene encodes CDR1 SQVTM and CDR2 ANQGSEA. The CDR3 runs to 14 residues. V was pared by 3 bases and J by 1 base, with 4 bases of the junction left unmatched. CDR3 nucleotide sequence: TGCAGCGTTGACAGGGGGCAGGGTAACTATGGCTACACCTTC. It translates to CSVDRGQGNYGYTF.